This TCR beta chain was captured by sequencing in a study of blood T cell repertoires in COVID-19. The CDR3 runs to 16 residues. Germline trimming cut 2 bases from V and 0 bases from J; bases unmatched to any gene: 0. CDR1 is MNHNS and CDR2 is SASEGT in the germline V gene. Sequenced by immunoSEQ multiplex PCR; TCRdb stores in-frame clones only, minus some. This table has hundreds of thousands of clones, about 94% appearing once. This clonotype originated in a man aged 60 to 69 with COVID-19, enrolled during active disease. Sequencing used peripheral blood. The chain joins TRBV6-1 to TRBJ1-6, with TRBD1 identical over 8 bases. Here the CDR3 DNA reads TGTGCCAGCAGTGAAACAGGGGGCTCCTATAATTCACCCCTCCACTTT. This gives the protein CASSETGGSYNSPLHF.